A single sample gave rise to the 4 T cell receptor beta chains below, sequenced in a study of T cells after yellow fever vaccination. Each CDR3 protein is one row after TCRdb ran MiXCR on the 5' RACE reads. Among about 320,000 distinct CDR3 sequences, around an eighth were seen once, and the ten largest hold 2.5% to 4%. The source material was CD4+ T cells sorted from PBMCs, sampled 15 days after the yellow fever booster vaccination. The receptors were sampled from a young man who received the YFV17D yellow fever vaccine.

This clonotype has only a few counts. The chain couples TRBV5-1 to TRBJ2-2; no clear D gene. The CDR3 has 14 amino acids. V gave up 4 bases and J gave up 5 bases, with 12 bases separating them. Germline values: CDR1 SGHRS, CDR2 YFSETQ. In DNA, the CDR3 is TGCGCCAGCAGCATCCTAGATAGGACCGGGGAGCTGTTTTTT. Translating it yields CASSILDRTGELFF.

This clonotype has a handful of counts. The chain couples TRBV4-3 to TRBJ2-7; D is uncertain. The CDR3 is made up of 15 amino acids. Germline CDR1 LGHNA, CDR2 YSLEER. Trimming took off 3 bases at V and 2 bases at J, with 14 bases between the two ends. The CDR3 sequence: CASSQASQPAYEQYF. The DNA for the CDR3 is TGCGCCAGCAGCCAGGCGAGTCAACCTGCCTACGAGCAGTACTTC.

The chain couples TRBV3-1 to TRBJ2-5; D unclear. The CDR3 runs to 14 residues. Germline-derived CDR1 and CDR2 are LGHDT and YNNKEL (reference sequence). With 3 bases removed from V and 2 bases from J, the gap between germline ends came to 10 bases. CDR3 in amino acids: CASSQSEQQETQYF. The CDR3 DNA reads TGTGCCAGCAGCCAGTCGGAACAGCAAGAGACCCAGTACTTC.

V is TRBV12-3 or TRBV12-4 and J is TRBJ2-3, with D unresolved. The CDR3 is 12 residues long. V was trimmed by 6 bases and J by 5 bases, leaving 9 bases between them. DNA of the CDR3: TGTGCCAGCAGGCCTCTTCTAGATACGCAGTATTTT. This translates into CASRPLLDTQYF.